Listed below are T cell receptor beta chains from one sample, sequenced in a study of CD8+ T cells in alopecia areata. Clones were sequenced by immunoSEQ multiplex PCR, and TCRdb holds only the in-frame ones, with some missing. This table has 90,000 or so clones, around 40% appearing once. Source: CD8+ T cells sorted from blood, taken at week 24, from a patient treated with tofacitinib. The source of these receptors is a human donor with alopecia areata. CDR3s include the opening cysteine and the closing phenylalanine or tryptophan. The order of the fields is J gene, D gene, clone size, V gene, CDR3 protein, CDR3 DNA. D genes are given only for firm matches. Clone size is shown for a subset of rows, as once, few, many or a class of expanded clone.

TRBJ2-7	.	few	TRBV6-5	CASSYSSGKNYEQYF	TGTGCCAGCAGTTACTCGTCAGGGAAGAACTACGAGCAGTACTTC
TRBJ1-1	.	.	TRBV10-3	CAISESKQMNTEAFF	TGTGCCATCAGTGAGTCGAAACAGATGAACACTGAAGCTTTCTTT
TRBJ1-4	.	.	TRBV27	CASSLRSTPDEKLFF	TGTGCCAGCAGTTTAAGGTCGACACCAGATGAAAAACTGTTTTTT
TRBJ2-2	.	.	TRBV13	CASKGGTGELFF	TGTGCCAGCAAGGGGGGAACCGGGGAGCTGTTTTTT
TRBJ2-1	.	once	TRBV18	CASSPRPSYYSYNEQFF	TGTGCCAGCTCACCGCGACCCTCTTATTACTCCTACAATGAGCAGTTCTTC
TRBJ2-7	.	once	TRBV4-1	CASSQEPGSPQQYF	TGCGCCAGCAGCCAAGAACCTGGTAGCCCACAGCAGTACTTC
TRBJ2-3	TRBD2	few	TRBV7-9	CASSHPSGESTDTQYF	TGTGCCAGCAGCCACCCTAGCGGAGAGAGCACAGATACGCAGTATTTT
TRBJ1-4	TRBD1	.	TRBV27	CASSSPDRANEKLFF	TGTGCCAGCAGTTCCCCGGACAGGGCAAATGAAAAACTGTTTTTT
TRBJ2-1	.	.	TRBV7-2	CASSPGPQDEQFF	TGTGCCAGCAGCCCCGGGCCTCAGGATGAGCAGTTCTTC
TRBJ2-1	TRBD2	many	TRBV23-1	CASSQGLAPYNEQFF	TGCGCCAGCAGCCAAGGACTAGCCCCCTACAATGAGCAGTTCTTC